Following are 27 T cell receptor beta chains from one sample sequenced in a study of blood T cell repertoires in COVID-19. TCRdb keeps only in-frame clones here, not all; method: immunoSEQ multiplex PCR. The profile shows around 200,000 clones, under 90% of them singletons. What was sequenced was peripheral blood. Receptors were obtained from a woman in her seventies with COVID-19, enrolled during active disease.

This chain uses TRBV6-5 with TRBJ1-5; 7 bases match TRBD1. V lost 5 bases and J lost 2; bases outside the gene matches: 3. The CDR3 length is 14 residues. The germline V gene has CDR1 MNHEY and CDR2 SVGAGI. CDR3 in DNA: TGTGCCAGCAGTCTAACAGGGGGCAATCAGCCCCAGCATTTT. Translating gives CASSLTGGNQPQHF.

V and J are TRBV4-2 and TRBJ2-1; 8 bases agree with TRBD2. CDR1 LGHNA and CDR2 YNFKEQ come from the germline V gene. Losses at the gene ends were 0 bases for V and 4 bases for J; bases not matched to a gene: 11. This CDR3 region has 18 residues. CDR3 sequence reads: CASSQDGSGVNPYNEQFF. The CDR3 DNA sequence: TGTGCCAGCAGCCAAGATGGTAGCGGGGTAAACCCTTACAATGAGCAGTTCTTC.

V gene TRBV2 combines with J gene TRBJ1-5; 7 nucleotides agree with TRBD1. This CDR3 is 15 amino acids long. Unmatched junction bases numbered 3, after V lost 2 bases and J lost 2 bases. Germline CDR1 and CDR2: SNHLY and FYNNEI. CDR3 residues: CASSESTGGNQPQHF. The DNA of the CDR3 is TGTGCCAGCAGTGAATCCACAGGGGGCAATCAGCCCCAGCATTTT. Complete variable domain (other parts from reference TRBV2 and TRBJ1-5): EPEVTQTPSHQVTQMGQEVILRCVPISNHLYFYWYRQILGQKVEFLVSFYNNEISEKSEIFDDQFSVERPDGSNFTLKIRSTKLEDSAMYFCASSESTGGNQPQHFGDGTRLSIL.

The chain joins TRBV6-1 to TRBJ1-1, with no clear D. CDR3 length equals 13 residues. The germline gives CDR1 MNHNS, CDR2 SASEGT. V gave up 3 bases and J gave up 3 bases, with 8 bases separating them. The CDR3 DNA sequence: TGTGCCAGCAGTGAGGCGAGGGACACTGAAGCTTTCTTT. Translated, it gives CASSEARDTEAFF.

V usage is TRBV6-6 and J usage is TRBJ2-3; TRBD1 might be the D (6 bases). The germline CDR1 and CDR2 sequences are MNHNY and SVGAGI (reference sequence). Trimming pared 6 bases from V and 5 bases from J, leaving 12 bases between. The CDR3 is 13 residues long. The chain's CDR3 is CASSRTGIDTQYF. CDR3 coding DNA: TGTGCCAGCAGCCGAACAGGGATAGATACGCAGTATTTT.

The chain is built from TRBV30 and TRBJ1-2, with D maybe TRBD1 (6 bases). Per the germline V gene, CDR1 is GTSNPN and CDR2 is SVGIG (reference sequence). The CDR3 is 16 amino acids. V was cut by 2 bases and J by 0 bases, with 16 bases left in between. CDR3 DNA sequence: TGTGCCTGGAGTCCGACGGGACATCCTTCTAACTATGGCTACACCTTC. As protein: CAWSPTGHPSNYGYTF.

The DNA of the CDR3 is TGTGCCCACAGGGAAGGCCATATACCTTACACCTTC. This encodes CAHREGHIPYTF. The J gene is TRBJ1-2, the V gene TRBV10-3; tentative D call: TRBD1 (6 bases). Per the germline V gene, CDR1 is ENHRY and CDR2 is SYGVKD. The CDR3 totals 12 residues. The V end was cut by 11 bases, the J end by 11 bases, with 21 bases between.

V is TRBV29-1 and J is TRBJ2-3; 11 bases agree with TRBD2. The CDR3 is made up of 16 amino acids. The J segment lost 1 base and the V segment lost 2 bases, leaving 5 bases of the junction unmatched. CDR1 is SQVTM, CDR2 ANQGSEA, per germline. The CDR3 loop reads CSVEPPGLAGTDTQYF. CDR3 sequence (DNA): TGCAGCGTTGAACCTCCGGGACTAGCGGGCACAGATACGCAGTATTTT.

This rearrangement joins TRBV28 to TRBJ1-2, with D tentatively TRBD1 (6 bases). This CDR3 region has 14 residues. V gave up 2 bases and J gave up 3 bases, with 10 bases separating them. Per the germline V gene, CDR1 is MDHEN and CDR2 is SYDVKM. The CDR3 DNA follows: TGTGCCAGCAGTTTACAGGGGCCATACTATGGCTACACCTTC. Amino acid sequence: CASSLQGPYYGYTF.

This clone has a single count. J is TRBJ2-6 and V is TRBV6-5; TRBD1 matches 8 bases. CDR3 length: 16 amino acids. Germline V gene sequence: CDR1 MNHEY, CDR2 SVGAGI. V shed 2 bases, J shed 3 bases, and the junction held 3 bases outside the gene matches. CDR3 DNA sequence: TGTGCCAGCAGTTACGGACAGGGCTTTGGGGCCAACGTCCTGACTTTC. This encodes CASSYGQGFGANVLTF.

The chain recombines TRBV28 with TRBJ1-1; D unclear. V lost 4 bases, J lost 5 bases, and 17 bases lay in between. This CDR3 has 15 amino acids. From germline, CDR1 is MDHEN and CDR2 SYDVKM. The CDR3 DNA sequence: TGTGCCAGCAGTTCACCCCGGGGTCAGAGGACTGAAGCTTTCTTT. It encodes CASSSPRGQRTEAFF.

This clone has more than one count but fewer than ten. This rearrangement joins TRBV29-1 to TRBJ2-1; perhaps TRBD2 as D (5 bases). The CDR3 totals 12 residues. Looked up from germline, CDR1 is SQVTM and CDR2 is ANQGSEA. Deletions cut 1 base from V and 9 bases from J, with 10 bases between. The CDR3 is CSVEVDAGEQFF. CDR3 sequence (DNA): TGCAGCGTTGAAGTGGATGCGGGTGAGCAGTTCTTC.

The sample holds a few counts of this clone. The chain links TRBV19 to TRBJ2-1; 10 bases agree with TRBD1. In germline, CDR1 is LNHDA, CDR2 SQIVND (reference sequence). With 3 bases clipped from V and 2 bases from J, the junction kept 10 bases outside the gene matches. The CDR3 is made up of 18 amino acids. In DNA form, the CDR3 reads TGTGCCAGTAGTATGGTCTCCGGGACAGGGGCTACCTACAATGAGCAGTTCTTC. Encoded protein: CASSMVSGTGATYNEQFF.

V and J are TRBV28 and TRBJ2-7, with 8 bases fitting TRBD1. CDR1 and CDR2 (germline): MDHEN, SYDVKM. V gave up 8 bases and J gave up 1 base; unmatched junction bases: 10. CDR3 length: 15 residues. The CDR3 loop is CASLQGDRLSYEQYF. CDR3 in DNA: TGTGCCAGCTTACAGGGGGATCGGTTGTCCTACGAGCAGTACTTC.

This clone showed up just once. The V gene is TRBV27, the J gene TRBJ2-1; D might be TRBD1 (6 bases). There are 13 residues in the CDR3. Trimming shortened V by 1 base and J by 7 bases, and 8 bases separated the two germline ends. Germline V gene data show CDR1 as MNHEY and CDR2 as SMNVEV (reference sequence). The CDR3 is CASSLYQGNEQFF. The CDR3 nucleotides are TGTGCCAGCAGTTTATACCAGGGGAATGAGCAGTTCTTC.

The rearrangement uses TRBV14 and TRBJ1-3; 9 bases are shared with TRBD1. J gave up 2 bases and V 2 bases, and 4 bases lay outside the gene matches. Germline CDR1 reads SGHDN; CDR2 reads FVKESK. The CDR3 loop spans 16 amino acids. This CDR3 reads CASSQNRGLAGNTIYF. CDR3 nucleotide sequence: TGTGCCAGCAGCCAAAACAGGGGGCTGGCTGGAAACACCATATATTTT.

This chain uses TRBV30 with TRBJ2-7; TRBD1 agrees at 9 bases. Germline V gene sequence: CDR1 GTSNPN, CDR2 SVGIG (reference sequence). V dropped 6 bases and J dropped 6; count of bases not matched to a gene: 12. This CDR3 comprises 14 residues. CDR3 coding DNA: TGTGCCTGTAGACCGGGACAGGGTTTGGGCGAGCAGTACTTC. The encoded protein is CACRPGQGLGEQYF.

In regard to this clone: Other nucleotide sequences from this sample produce the same CDR3. V is TRBV19 and J is TRBJ2-3; 7 bases match TRBD1. CDR1 LNHDA and CDR2 SQIVND come from the germline V gene (reference sequence). The length of the CDR3 is 14 residues. The V and J ends lost 4 bases and 2 bases, in that order; junction bases with no gene match: 3. The CDR3 nucleotides are TGTGCCAGTAGTAGACAGGGATCCACAGATACGCAGTATTTT. Amino acids: CASSRQGSTDTQYF. The full variable domain, its missing parts supplied by reference TRBV19 and TRBJ2-3, is DGGITQSPKYLFRKEGQNVTLSCEQNLNHDAMYWYRQDPGQGLRLIYYSQIVNDFQKGDIAEGYSVSREKKESFPLTVTSAQKNPTAFYLCASSRQGSTDTQYFGPGTRLTVL.

The chain uses TRBV5-8 and TRBJ2-7, with D unresolved. The CDR3 loop spans 14 amino acids. Germline CDR1 SGHTS, CDR2 YDEGEE. V dropped 0 bases and J dropped 4 bases, with 11 bases sitting between them. Written as DNA, the CDR3 is TGTGCCAGCAGCTTGGGGGCCGGTGGGTACGAGCAGTACGTC. Amino acid sequence: CASSLGAGGYEQYV.

The sample holds one count of this clone. V and J are TRBV28 and TRBJ1-6; D is uncertain. V was cut by 7 bases and J by 5 bases, with 9 bases left in between. The germline V gene encodes CDR1 MDHEN and CDR2 SYDVKM. CDR3 size: 13 residues. DNA of the CDR3: TGTGCCAGCAAGAACAGAGATAATTCACCCCTCCACTTT. This codes for CASKNRDNSPLHF.

The chain joins TRBV28 to TRBJ1-1; TRBD1 aligns across 9 bases. V was pared by 7 bases and J by 11 bases, with 14 bases of the junction left unmatched. The V gene's germline CDR1 is MDHEN and CDR2 SYDVKM. This CDR3 has 14 amino acids. The CDR3 region has the DNA TGTGCCAGCACTATCGCCGGGACAGGGTCTACCGCTTTCTTT. It specifies CASTIAGTGSTAFF. Full variable domain (missing parts from reference TRBV28 and TRBJ1-1): DVKVTQSSRYLVKRTGEKVFLECVQDMDHENMFWYRQDPGLGLRLIYFSYDVKMKEKGDIPEGYSVSREKKERFSLILESASTNQTSMYLCASTIAGTGSTAFFGQGTRLTVV.

V usage is TRBV28 and J usage is TRBJ1-2; D not certain. This CDR3 is 14 amino acids long. Germline CDR1 MDHEN, CDR2 SYDVKM. Trimming took 5 bases from V and 0 from J, leaving 10 bases between them. The CDR3 DNA is TGTGCCAGCAGTCAGCAGCGGGCTAACTATGGCTACACCTTC. It is translated as CASSQQRANYGYTF.

The rearrangement links TRBV4-1 to TRBJ2-1, with 9 bases that match TRBD1. The J segment lost 10 bases and the V segment lost 1 base, leaving 17 bases of the junction unmatched. This CDR3 has 18 residues. The germline gives CDR1 MGHRA, CDR2 YSYEKL. CDR3 DNA sequence: TGCGCCAGCAGCCAAGGCCGTCTTACGGGACAGGGAGTATGGGAGCAGTTCTTC. Translation: CASSQGRLTGQGVWEQFF.

CDR3 in amino acids: CASSVTGGPEAFF. The CDR3 DNA is TGTGCCAGCAGCGTGACAGGGGGTCCTGAAGCTTTCTTT. This chain joins TRBV5-4 and TRBJ1-1; 9 bases map to TRBD1. Germline V gene lookup returns CDR1 SGHNT and CDR2 YYREEE (reference sequence). Trimming cost V 4 bases and J 6 bases; bases outside gene matches: 4. The CDR3 is 13 residues long.

This chain joins TRBV7-2 and TRBJ1-5; unclear D gene. Trimming removed 1 base at V and 5 bases at J, with 6 bases between. The CDR3 sequence is 13 residues long. Germline V gene sequence: CDR1 SGHTA, CDR2 FQGNSA. The CDR3: CASSLEADQPQHF. The DNA for the CDR3 is TGTGCCAGCAGCTTAGAGGCGGATCAGCCCCAGCATTTT.

J is TRBJ1-3 and V is TRBV12-3 or TRBV12-4, with TRBD1 as a possible D gene (6 bases). Trimming shortened V by 4 bases and J by 7 bases, and 8 bases separated the two germline ends. There are 12 residues in the CDR3. CDR3 nucleotides: TGTGCCAGCAGTTATCAGGGGAACACCATATATTTT. It specifies CASSYQGNTIYF.

The V call is TRBV3-1 (or the pseudogene TRBV3-2), the J call TRBJ1-2, with a tentative D call TRBD1 (5 bases). V was pared by 4 bases and J by 7 bases, with 16 bases between. CDR1 and CDR2 (germline): LGHDT, YNNKEL (reference sequence). The CDR3 covers 14 residues. CDR3 sequence: CASSLPQGRGGYTF. CDR3 DNA sequence: TGTGCCAGCAGCCTCCCCCAGGGTAGGGGTGGCTACACCTTC.